The T cell receptor beta chain described here comes from a study of T cells after yellow fever vaccination. Background on the study: Preparation of the low-cell-number fractions used SMART-Seq v4 Ultra Low Input. Study-wide results and limits: Contaminants from the bulk population, in the form of abundant clonotypes, could be found in FACS-sorted repertoires. Reappearance after the booster was seen for most primary-vaccination clones, at 95% to 97% CD4 and about 90% CD8.

Per germline, CDR1 MDHEN and CDR2 SYDVKM. This CDR3 contains 14 residues. Trimming stripped 8 bases from V and 5 bases from J, with 15 bases between. Ten or more counts support this clonotype. What it binds is unknown. Researchers made TCR cDNA using 5'RACE template switching, and this step added a universal primer site and UMIs. TCRdb called the 5' RACE reads again in MiXCR, with one record for every CDR3 protein. The sample consists of more than 65,000 distinct CDR3 sequences, 5% to 6.5% of them appearing once. This specimen was CD4+ T cells sorted from PBMCs, taken around 15 days after the first yellow fever vaccination. The chain uses TRBV28 and TRBJ1-4, with D perhaps TRBD1 (5 bases). The clonotype comes from a man between 18 and 29 years old who received the YFV17D yellow fever vaccine. CDR3 in amino acids: CASAHGTENEKLFF. The CDR3 DNA sequence: TGTGCCAGCGCCCATGGGACGGAGAATGAAAAACTGTTTTTT.